A selection of T cell receptor beta chains follows, all from one sample in a study of control samples from healthy donors and cancer patients. This table comes from immunoSEQ multiplex PCR, and its TCRdb copy is limited to in-frame clones, with some not included. Here the sample spans around 7,800 clones, around 82% being singletons. Specimen: PBMCs. All receptors derive from a man aged 65-85 years with lung cancer. The CDR3 runs from the conserved cysteine through the conserved F or W. The D gene is left open where the match is weak. For some rows the clone size is stated as once, few or many, or as a class when expanded; others skip it.

clone_size	v_call	d_call	j_call	cdr3_aa	cdr3_nt
few	TRBV5-1	TRBD2	TRBJ2-4	CASSLALGRGDIQYF	TGCGCCAGCAGCTTGGCACTTGGGCGGGGGGACATTCAGTACTTC
-	TRBV15	-	TRBJ1-1	CATSRERMGSSEAFF	TGTGCCACCAGCAGAGAACGTATGGGATCTTCAGAAGCTTTCTTT
-	TRBV5-1	TRBD2	TRBJ2-7	CASSPGASGIRTSYEQYF	TGCGCCAGCAGCCCCGGTGCTAGCGGGATTCGGACCAGCTACGAGCAGTACTTC
-	TRBV10-3	-	TRBJ1-5	CAISEGAGNQPQHF	TGTGCCATCAGTGAAGGGGCTGGCAATCAGCCCCAGCATTTT
-	TRBV28	-	TRBJ2-7	CASSFNGYYEQYF	TGTGCCAGCAGTTTTAACGGATACTACGAGCAGTACTTC
-	TRBV2	-	TRBJ2-4	CASSEWGDAKNIQYF	TGTGCCAGCAGTGAATGGGGGGATGCCAAAAACATTCAGTACTTC
-	TRBV7-2	TRBD1	TRBJ2-5	CASSSRQGGETQYF	TGTGCCAGCAGCTCCCGACAGGGGGGAGAGACCCAGTACTTC
few	TRBV30	-	TRBJ1-6	CAWSVLGTYNSPLHF	TGTGCCTGGAGTGTGTTAGGGACCTATAATTCACCCCTCCACTTT
-	TRBV27	-	TRBJ1-2	CASVNYGYTF	TGTGCCAGCGTGAACTATGGCTACACCTTC
-	TRBV28	-	TRBJ1-1	CASSVGGARREAFF	TGTGCCAGCAGCGTTGGGGGGGCTCGACGTGAAGCTTTCTTT
-	TRBV28	-	TRBJ2-7	CASRLDRLSYEQYF	TGTGCCAGCCGCCTAGACAGGCTCTCCTACGAGCAGTACTTC
-	TRBV19	TRBD1	TRBJ2-3	CASSQPGQGTDTQYF	TGTGCCAGTAGCCAACCGGGACAGGGCACAGATACGCAGTATTTT
-	TRBV13	-	TRBJ2-1	CASSFTLKIPNEQFF	TGTGCCAGCAGCTTCACCCTCAAAATACCGAATGAGCAGTTCTTC
-	TRBV14	-	TRBJ1-6	CASSPRAHKSGLSQALHF	TGTGCCAGCAGCCCCCGCGCCCACAAGTCGGGTTTGTCACAGGCCCTCCACTTT
-	TRBV6-5	-	TRBJ2-5	CASSPSTGRETQYF	TGTGCCAGCAGTCCCTCGACAGGTCGAGAGACCCAGTACTTC
few	TRBV7-2	TRBD2	TRBJ2-7	CASSLDSGSSYEQYF	TGTGCCAGCAGCTTGGATAGCGGGAGCTCCTACGAGCAGTACTTC
-	TRBV10-3	-	TRBJ2-2	CAISEGQNTGELFF	TGTGCCATCAGTGAGGGACAGAACACCGGGGAGCTGTTTTTT
-	TRBV25-1	-	TRBJ2-5	CASSPGPGTQYF	TGTGCCAGCAGTCCTGGTCCGGGGACCCAGTACTTC
-	TRBV5-1	-	TRBJ2-5	CASSLMGEETQYF	TGCGCCAGCAGCTTGATGGGAGAAGAGACCCAGTACTTC
-	TRBV5-6	-	TRBJ2-3	CASSEYSDTQYF	TGTGCCAGCAGCGAATACTCGGATACGCAGTATTTT
-	TRBV24-1	TRBD2	TRBJ2-1	CATSDTGLAGPYNEQFF	TGTGCCACCAGTGATACCGGCCTAGCGGGACCCTACAATGAGCAGTTCTTC
-	TRBV9	TRBD2	TRBJ2-1	CASSVGLAGGNEQFF	TGTGCCAGCAGCGTAGGACTAGCGGGAGGGAATGAGCAGTTCTTC
-	TRBV2	-	TRBJ2-1	CASSSGTLNNEQFF	TGTGCCAGCAGTTCTGGGACCCTCAACAATGAGCAGTTCTTC
-	TRBV9	-	TRBJ2-5	CASSVGPSKTQYF	TGTGCCAGCAGCGTCGGCCCTTCGAAGACCCAGTACTTC
once	TRBV4-1	-	TRBJ1-2	CASSQQSQGFPHGYTF	TGCGCCAGCAGCCAACAAAGCCAGGGGTTTCCCCATGGCTACACCTTC
-	TRBV3-1/TRBV3-2	-	TRBJ1-5	CASSPMGGMSNQPQHF	TGTGCCAGCAGCCCCATGGGTGGGATGAGCAATCAGCCCCAGCATTTT
-	TRBV27	-	TRBJ2-5	CASSFGGRWETQYF	TGTGCCAGCAGTTTCGGGGGGCGCTGGGAGACCCAGTACTTC
-	TRBV7-2	-	TRBJ1-5	CASSFTGNQPQHF	TGTGCCAGCAGCTTTACAGGGAATCAGCCCCAGCATTTT
-	TRBV7-2	-	TRBJ2-3	CASSLAGYTDTQYF	TGTGCCAGCAGCTTAGCTGGATACACAGATACGCAGTATTTT
-	TRBV7-2	-	TRBJ2-7	CASSFALGPYEQYF	TGTGCCAGCAGCTTTGCTCTAGGACCCTACGAGCAGTACTTC
once	TRBV7-8	-	TRBJ2-5	CASSRSWLQETQYF	TGTGCCAGCAGTCGATCCTGGCTCCAAGAGACCCAGTACTTC
-	TRBV5-6	-	TRBJ2-5	CASSLAQGQETQYF	TGTGCCAGCAGCTTGGCTCAGGGGCAAGAGACCCAGTACTTC
-	TRBV19	TRBD1	TRBJ2-7	CASRGTGSYEQYF	TGTGCCAGTAGAGGGACAGGGTCCTACGAGCAGTACTTC
-	TRBV6-5	TRBD1	TRBJ2-5	CASSWDRGQETQYF	TGTGCCAGCAGCTGGGACAGAGGACAAGAGACCCAGTACTTC
-	TRBV30	TRBD1	TRBJ1-2	CAWTGGGYGYTF	TGTGCCTGGACAGGGGGGGGCTATGGCTACACCTTC
-	TRBV10-1	-	TRBJ1-1	CASSVTGMNTEAFF	TGCGCCAGCAGCGTGACGGGCATGAACACTGAAGCTTTCTTT
-	TRBV6-6	-	TRBJ2-1	CASSPVPWGSEYNEQFF	TGTGCCAGCAGTCCCGTGCCGTGGGGGTCGGAGTACAATGAGCAGTTCTTC
once	TRBV27	-	TRBJ1-1	CASSLTLLGNTEAFF	TGTGCCAGCAGCCTTACCCTACTGGGGAACACTGAAGCTTTCTTT
few	TRBV28	-	TRBJ1-1	CASKVNTEAFF	TGTGCCAGCAAAGTGAACACTGAAGCTTTCTTT
few	TRBV20-1	-	TRBJ2-7	CSASAANYEQYF	TGCAGTGCTAGTGCAGCTAACTACGAGCAGTACTTC
-	TRBV9	-	TRBJ2-7	CASSVGWDTSYEQYF	TGTGCCAGCAGCGTAGGTTGGGACACCTCCTACGAGCAGTACTTC
-	TRBV6-5	-	TRBJ1-5	CASSYSAWGDQPQHF	TGTGCCAGCAGTTACTCGGCTTGGGGAGATCAGCCCCAGCATTTT
-	TRBV5-5	TRBD1	TRBJ2-5	CASSLVAGGFEETQYF	TGTGCCAGCAGCTTGGTAGCAGGGGGCTTCGAGGAGACCCAGTACTTC
-	TRBV18	TRBD1	TRBJ1-5	CASSPDRGRSQPQHF	TGTGCCAGCTCCCCGGACAGGGGACGTAGTCAGCCCCAGCATTTT
-	TRBV15	-	TRBJ1-1	CATSREKQGLTEAFF	TGTGCCACCAGCAGAGAGAAGCAGGGGCTAACTGAAGCTTTCTTT